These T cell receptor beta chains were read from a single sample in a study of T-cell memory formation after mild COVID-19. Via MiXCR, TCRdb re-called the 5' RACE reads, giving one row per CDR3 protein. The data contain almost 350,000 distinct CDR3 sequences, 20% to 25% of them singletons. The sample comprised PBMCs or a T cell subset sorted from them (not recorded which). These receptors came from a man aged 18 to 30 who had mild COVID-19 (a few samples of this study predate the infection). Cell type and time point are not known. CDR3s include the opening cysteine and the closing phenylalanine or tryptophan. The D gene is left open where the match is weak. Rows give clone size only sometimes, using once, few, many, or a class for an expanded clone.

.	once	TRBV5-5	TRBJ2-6	CASSLATAGANVLTF	TGTGCCAGCAGCTTGGCCACAGCTGGGGCCAACGTCCTGACTTTC
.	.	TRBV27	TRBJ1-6	CASSLRGGMDSPLHF	TGTGCCAGCAGTTTACGTGGTGGCATGGATTCACCCCTCCACTTT
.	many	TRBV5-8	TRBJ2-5	CASSRRTEETQYF	TGTGCCAGCAGCCGACGGACAGAAGAGACCCAGTACTTC
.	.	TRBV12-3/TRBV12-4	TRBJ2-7	CASSYYRIYEQYF	TGTGCCAGCAGTTACTACAGGATTTACGAGCAGTACTTC
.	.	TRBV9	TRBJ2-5	CASSSSSRQETQYF	TGTGCCAGCAGTTCCTCGTCGCGTCAAGAGACCCAGTACTTC
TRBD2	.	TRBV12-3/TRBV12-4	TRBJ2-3	CASSLALTSADTQYF	TGTGCCAGCAGTTTAGCGCTGACTAGCGCAGATACGCAGTATTTT
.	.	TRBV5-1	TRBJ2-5	CASSWGATTGEGTQYF	TGCGCCAGCAGCTGGGGGGCAACGACAGGGGAGGGGACCCAGTACTTC
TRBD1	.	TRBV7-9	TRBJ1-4	CASSLTGDRAEKLFF	TGTGCCAGCAGCCTAACTGGGGACAGGGCAGAAAAACTGTTTTTT
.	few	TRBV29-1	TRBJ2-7	CSVAPTGWNYEQYF	TGCAGCGTTGCCCCAACAGGGTGGAATTACGAGCAGTACTTC
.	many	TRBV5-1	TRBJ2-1	CASSLRGGNEQFF	TGCGCCAGCAGCTTGCGAGGGGGCAATGAGCAGTTCTTC
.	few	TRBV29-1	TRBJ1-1	CSVEVRVKGTEAFF	TGCAGCGTTGAAGTTCGAGTTAAGGGCACTGAAGCTTTCTTT
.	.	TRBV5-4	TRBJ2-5	CASSLGSVGETQYF	TGTGCCAGCAGCTTGGGTAGCGTTGGGGAGACCCAGTACTTC
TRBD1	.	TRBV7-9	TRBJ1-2	CASSFRQGDGYTF	TGTGCCAGCAGCTTTAGACAGGGTGATGGCTACACCTTC
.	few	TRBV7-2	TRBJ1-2	CASSKRSGRNHGYGYTF	TGTGCCAGCAGCAAAAGGTCGGGCAGGAACCATGGCTATGGCTACACCTTC
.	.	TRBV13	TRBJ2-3	CASSLGWTGSSSTDTQYF	TGTGCCAGCAGCTTAGGCTGGACCGGGAGCTCTAGCACAGATACGCAGTATTTT
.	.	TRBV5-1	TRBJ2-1	CASSLTAGNEQFF	TGCGCCAGCAGCTTGACAGCGGGCAATGAGCAGTTCTTC
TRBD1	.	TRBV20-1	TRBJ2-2	CSAIDRGWSGTGELFF	TGCAGTGCAATCGACAGGGGTTGGTCTGGCACCGGGGAGCTGTTTTTT
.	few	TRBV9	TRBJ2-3	CASSVAPVRLHTQYF	TGTGCCAGCAGCGTAGCCCCCGTCCGTCTCCATACGCAGTATTTT
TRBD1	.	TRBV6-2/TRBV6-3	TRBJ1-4	CASSRPTGSHRKFF	TGTGCCAGCAGTAGGCCGACAGGGTCCCACAGGAAGTTTTTT
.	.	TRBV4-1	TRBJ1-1	CASSQEYSRREAFF	TGCGCCAGCAGCCAAGAATATAGTCGGAGGGAAGCTTTCTTT
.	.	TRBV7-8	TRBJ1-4	CASSLSWGNEKLFF	TGTGCCAGCAGCTTATCGTGGGGGAATGAAAAACTGTTTTTT
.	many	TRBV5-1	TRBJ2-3	CASSLPTTDTQYF	TGCGCCAGCAGCTTGCCTACTACAGATACGCAGTATTTT
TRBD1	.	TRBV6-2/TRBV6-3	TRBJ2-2	CASRSTGGLTGELFF	TGTGCCAGCAGGTCCACAGGGGGCCTCACCGGGGAGCTGTTTTTT
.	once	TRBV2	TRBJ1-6	CAGGRSSYNSPLHF	TGTGCCGGCGGTCGTAGCTCCTATAATTCACCCCTCCACTTT
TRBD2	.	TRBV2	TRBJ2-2	CATPGSGGANTGELFF	TGTGCCACCCCGGGTAGCGGGGGTGCGAACACCGGGGAGCTGTTTTTT
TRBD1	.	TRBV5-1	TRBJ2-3	CASSSYGTGAADTQYF	TGCGCCAGCAGCTCCTACGGGACAGGGGCTGCCGATACGCAGTATTTT
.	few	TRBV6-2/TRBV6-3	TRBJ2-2	CASSNGELFF	TGTGCCAGCAGTAACGGGGAGCTGTTTTTT
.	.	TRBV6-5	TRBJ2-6	CASSRQSSGANVLTF	TGTGCCAGCAGTCGACAGAGCTCTGGGGCCAACGTCCTGACTTTC
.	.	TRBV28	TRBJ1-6	CASNGRPHSPLHF	TGTGCCAGCAATGGGAGGCCGCACTCACCCCTCCACTTT
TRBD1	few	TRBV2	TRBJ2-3	CASSPDRVGADTQYF	TGTGCCAGCAGCCCGGACAGGGTAGGGGCAGATACGCAGTATTTT
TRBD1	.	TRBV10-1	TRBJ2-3	CDSSTPGQGGDTQYF	TGCGACAGCAGTACCCCTGGACAGGGGGGAGATACGCAGTATTTT
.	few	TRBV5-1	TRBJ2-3	CASSLEGREADTQYF	TGCGCCAGCAGCTTGGAAGGGCGCGAGGCAGATACGCAGTATTTT
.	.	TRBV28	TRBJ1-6	CASSTTGYYNSPLHF	TGTGCCAGCAGCACCACTGGGTATTATAATTCACCCCTCCACTTT
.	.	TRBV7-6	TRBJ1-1	CASSLQWGQTEAFF	TGTGCCAGCAGCCTACAGTGGGGGCAAACTGAAGCTTTCTTT
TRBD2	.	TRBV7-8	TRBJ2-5	CASSSVLAGDQETQYF	TGTGCCAGCAGCTCGGTGCTAGCGGGGGACCAAGAGACCCAGTACTTC
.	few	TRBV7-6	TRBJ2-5	CASTPWAGQETQYF	TGTGCCAGCACCCCGTGGGCAGGGCAAGAGACCCAGTACTTC
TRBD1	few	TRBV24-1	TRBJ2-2	CATSTGQKNTGELFF	TGTGCAACCAGTACGGGACAGAAGAACACCGGGGAGCTGTTTTTT
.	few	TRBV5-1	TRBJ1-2	CASSSEGIDGYTF	TGCGCCAGCAGCAGTGAGGGTATAGACGGCTACACCTTC
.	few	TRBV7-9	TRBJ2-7	CASSLEQGHEQYF	TGTGCCAGCAGCCTAGAACAGGGCCACGAGCAGTACTTC